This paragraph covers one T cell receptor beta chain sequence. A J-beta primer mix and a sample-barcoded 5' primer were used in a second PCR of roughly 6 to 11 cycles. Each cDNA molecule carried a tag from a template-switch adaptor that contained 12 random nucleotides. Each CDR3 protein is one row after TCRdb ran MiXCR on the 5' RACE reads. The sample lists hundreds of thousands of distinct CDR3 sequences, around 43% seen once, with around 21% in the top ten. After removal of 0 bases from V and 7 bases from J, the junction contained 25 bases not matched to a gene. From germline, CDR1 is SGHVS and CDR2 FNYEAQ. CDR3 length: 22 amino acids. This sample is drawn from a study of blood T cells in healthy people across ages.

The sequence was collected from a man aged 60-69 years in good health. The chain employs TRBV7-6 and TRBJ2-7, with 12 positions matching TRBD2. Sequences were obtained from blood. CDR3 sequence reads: CASSLALRTSGDSHPRSNEQYF. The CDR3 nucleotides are TGTGCCAGCAGCTTAGCGCTAAGGACTAGCGGGGATTCACACCCTCGGTCTAATGAGCAGTACTTC.